This is a list of T cell receptor beta chains from one sample in a study of cytomegalovirus exposure and HLA in healthy donors. The assay was immunoSEQ multiplex PCR, and TCRdb's table has in-frame clones only and misses some. Of some 170,000 clones in the sample, roughly three quarters were seen once. Sequencing input: PBMCs. The receptors here all came from a man aged 55 to 70 in good health and CMV-seronegative. CDR3s include the opening cysteine and the closing phenylalanine or tryptophan. Fields, in order: D gene, J gene, V gene, clone size, CDR3 DNA, CDR3 protein. A D gene is named only where the DNA matches it firmly. Clone size is given for some rows only: seen once, a few or many times, or a class if the clone is expanded.

TRBD2 TRBJ2-1 TRBV4-2 NA TGTGCCAGCAGCCAAGTAGGCAGCGGGGGGGCCGGTGAGCAGTTCTTC CASSQVGSGGAGEQFF
NA TRBJ1-1 TRBV28 NA TGTGCCAGCAGTTCAAACATGAACACTGAAGCTTTCTTT CASSSNMNTEAFF
TRBD2 TRBJ2-5 TRBV6-5 NA TGTGCCAGCAGTTCCCGACTAGCGGGGGGGCCGGAGACCCAGTACTTC CASSSRLAGGPETQYF
NA TRBJ1-5 TRBV7-9 NA TGTTCCAGCAGCCCCCCGGGGGATCAGCCCCAGCATTTT CSSSPPGDQPQHF
NA TRBJ2-1 TRBV5-4 NA TGTGCCAGCAGCCCAAGTGGGCCCGGAATTCCCAATGAGCAGTTCTTC CASSPSGPGIPNEQFF
TRBD1 TRBJ1-5 TRBV27 few TGTGCCAGCAGTTCCTTTAGGGGACAGGGATCCAATCAGCCCCAGCATTTT CASSSFRGQGSNQPQHF
NA TRBJ2-2 TRBV19 NA TGTGCCAGTAGTATTTTCAGCGCGAACACCGGGGAGCTGTTTTTT CASSIFSANTGELFF
TRBD1 TRBJ2-3 TRBV4-3 NA TGCGCCAGCAGCAAGGAAATACAGGGGGCAACAGATACGCAGTATTTT CASSKEIQGATDTQYF
NA TRBJ2-4 TRBV30 NA TGTGCCTGGAGTGCTCGGACTACTGCCGGGAACATTCAGTACTTC CAWSARTTAGNIQYF
NA TRBJ2-1 TRBV27 NA TGTGCCGGCAGTTTGGGGTCCGGGAGCTCCTACAATGAGCAGTTCTTC CAGSLGSGSSYNEQFF
NA TRBJ1-1 TRBV29-1 NA TGCAGCGCCCGGCGGATTGGAGGGCTTCCTGAAGCTTTCTTT CSARRIGGLPEAFF
NA TRBJ1-1 TRBV15 few TGTGCCACCAGCAGAGACACGGCCGGGGTCTCTGAAGCTTTCTTT CATSRDTAGVSEAFF
TRBD2 TRBJ2-3 TRBV7-2 NA TGTGCCAGCAGCGCAGGACTAGCGGGGTCAGATACGCAGTATTTT CASSAGLAGSDTQYF
TRBD1 TRBJ1-4 TRBV25-1 NA TGTGCCAGCAGTGATTTGAAGGGGGCGGGGGAAAAACTGTTTTTT CASSDLKGAGEKLFF
TRBD1 TRBJ2-5 TRBV19 NA TGTGCCAGTAGTAGGGACAGGAGACAAGAGACCCAGTACTTC CASSRDRRQETQYF
TRBD1 TRBJ2-3 TRBV25-1 once TGTGCCAGCAGTGAATTCGGACAGGGCCCAGATACGCAGTATTTT CASSEFGQGPDTQYF
TRBD2 TRBJ2-1 TRBV5-1 NA TGCGCCAGCAGCTTGGTCCCCCTAGCGGGCAATGAGCAGTTCTTC CASSLVPLAGNEQFF
NA TRBJ2-6 TRBV6-5 NA TGTGCCAGCACTTCCTCTGGGGCCAACGTCCTGACTTTC CASTSSGANVLTF